The rows below give T cell receptor beta chains drawn from one sample of a study of T cells in Graves' hyperthyroidism and ophthalmopathy. TCRdb recomputed calls from the multiplex PCR reads with MiXCR, one row per CDR3 protein. The profile shows more than 500,000 distinct CDR3 sequences, about 17% of them singletons. The sequencing input was blood. Receptor source: a woman aged 30 to 39 with Graves' hyperthyroidism. Both conserved end residues are part of each CDR3. The D gene is left open where the match is weak. Not all rows give a size; the values are once, few, many and, for expanded clones, a class.

D gene,J gene,V gene,clone size,CDR3 DNA,CDR3 protein
-,TRBJ2-7,TRBV13,many,TGTGCCAGCAGTCAAATCTCGGGCTACGAGCAGTACTTC,CASSQISGYEQYF
TRBD1,TRBJ1-2,TRBV19,few,TGTGCCAGTACCAAAACCCACGGGACAGGCCTCTATGGCTACACCTTC,CASTKTHGTGLYGYTF
-,TRBJ2-1,TRBV30,many,TGTGCCTGGAGTGGGGGATTCGACCCCCGCAGGGATGAGCAGTTCTTC,CAWSGGFDPRRDEQFF
TRBD1,TRBJ2-7,TRBV18,-,TGTGCCAGCTCACCACGACGGACAGGACGCCCTGGGAACGAGCAGTACTTC,CASSPRRTGRPGNEQYF
TRBD1,TRBJ2-1,TRBV10-3,-,TGTGCCATCAGCCAGGGGGTCGGGCAAAATGAGCAGTTCTTC,CAISQGVGQNEQFF
TRBD2,TRBJ2-4,TRBV2,many,TGTGCCAGCTCGGGGGGATTTGCCAAAAACATTCAGTACTTC,CASSGGFAKNIQYF
-,TRBJ2-3,TRBV12-3/TRBV12-4,many,TGTGCCAGCAAGACCCGAGGGGCAGGGGCAGGAGATACGCAGTATTTT,CASKTRGAGAGDTQYF
-,TRBJ2-6,TRBV6-6,few,TGTGCCAGCAGTTACTCTATCACTTCTGGGGCCAACGTCCTGACTTTC,CASSYSITSGANVLTF
-,TRBJ2-7,TRBV27,many,TGTGCCAGCAGTTTAAGTGGAGAATCTTTCTACGAGCAGTACTTC,CASSLSGESFYEQYF
-,TRBJ2-7,TRBV5-1,many,TGCGCCAGCAAGACCTACACGGGGGAGCAGTACTTC,CASKTYTGEQYF
-,TRBJ2-1,TRBV6-1,-,TGTGCCAGCAGCTCCGGGACTCCCGTCTACAATGAGCAGTTCTTC,CASSSGTPVYNEQFF
-,TRBJ1-4,TRBV20-1,-,TGCAGTGCTCTAACTCTCGGGCTTAATGAAAAACTGTTTTTT,CSALTLGLNEKLFF
TRBD1,TRBJ2-3,TRBV7-3,few,TGTGCCAGCAGCCGGACAGGGACTAGCACAGATACGCAGTATTTT,CASSRTGTSTDTQYF
TRBD2,TRBJ2-5,TRBV7-3,many,TGTGCCAGCAGTCGGACTAGCGGGTACCAAGAGACCCAGTACTTC,CASSRTSGYQETQYF
TRBD2,TRBJ2-1,TRBV6-5,-,TGTGCCAGCAGTTACCCGACTAGCGGGAGCTATGAGCAGTTCTTC,CASSYPTSGSYEQFF
TRBD1,TRBJ1-6,TRBV2,-,TGTGCCAGCACCCAGGGGGGAGATTTCGGTTCACCCCTCCACTTT,CASTQGGDFGSPLHF
-,TRBJ1-1,TRBV19,few,TGTGCCAGTAGTATAGGGACAGAGACGAACACTGAAGCTTTCTTT,CASSIGTETNTEAFF
-,TRBJ1-1,TRBV19,few,TGTGCCAGTAGTATGGGCCCGAACACTGAAGCTTTCTTT,CASSMGPNTEAFF
-,TRBJ1-1,TRBV28,many,TGTGCCAGCAGTTTGCTGACAGACAGGAACACTGAAGCTTTCTTT,CASSLLTDRNTEAFF
-,TRBJ2-7,TRBV20-1,many,TGCAGTGCTAGACCCCCAAGCCCGAACTACGAGCAGTACTTC,CSARPPSPNYEQYF
-,TRBJ1-1,TRBV2,many,TGTGCCAGCACCGGGGATATGAACACTGAAGCTTTCTTT,CASTGDMNTEAFF
TRBD2,TRBJ2-7,TRBV28,few,TGTGCCAGCAGTCTCCCGGGCGGGAGTTACGAGCAGTACTTC,CASSLPGGSYEQYF
TRBD2,TRBJ2-7,TRBV20-1,many,TGCAGTGCGATGGGACTAGCCATCTACGAGCAGTACTTC,CSAMGLAIYEQYF
-,TRBJ2-3,TRBV7-2,many,TGTGCCAGCAGCTCAAGACTGAGCACAGATACGCAGTATTTT,CASSSRLSTDTQYF
TRBD1,TRBJ2-7,TRBV11-2,many,TGTGCCAGCAGCTTAGGGACAGGGACCAACGAGCAGTACTTC,CASSLGTGTNEQYF
-,TRBJ1-2,TRBV5-1,-,TGCGCCAGCAGCTTGGGACGAGGTTTTGGGGGAGCCACCTTC,CASSLGRGFGGATF
TRBD1,TRBJ2-6,TRBV2,-,TGTGCCAGCATCCGGGACAGGGTACTCTCTGGGGCCAACGTCCTGACTTTC,CASIRDRVLSGANVLTF
TRBD1,TRBJ1-1,TRBV28,few,TGTGCCAGCAGTGCCTGGACAGGGTGGGCTGAAGCTTTCTTT,CASSAWTGWAEAFF
TRBD2,TRBJ2-5,TRBV19,few,TGTGCCAGTAGTGGACTAGCGGGAGATTCCTCCCAGTACTTC,CASSGLAGDSSQYF
-,TRBJ1-2,TRBV28,many,TGTGCCAGCAGCCTAACAGAACACCAATGGGGCTATGGCTACACCTTC,CASSLTEHQWGYGYTF
TRBD2,TRBJ2-5,TRBV28,many,TGTGCCAGCTTGGGGGGAGGGCCAGGGGAGACCCAGTACTTC,CASLGGGPGETQYF
-,TRBJ2-7,TRBV29-1,-,TGCAGCGTTGCGTTCTACGGGAATGAGCAGTACTTC,CSVAFYGNEQYF
-,TRBJ1-6,TRBV4-2,few,TGTGCCAGCAGCCAAGTGGGGGAGGGGGACGATTACTCACCCCTCCACTTT,CASSQVGEGDDYSPLHF
TRBD2,TRBJ2-7,TRBV7-2,many,TGTGCCAGCAGCTTAGTTCGCGGGAGGGCCGGGTACGAGCAGTACTTC,CASSLVRGRAGYEQYF
TRBD1,TRBJ2-6,TRBV2,-,TGTGCCAGCAGCGCGACAGGGACCGGGGCCAACGTCCCGACTTTC,CASSATGTGANVPTF
-,TRBJ2-3,TRBV7-3,many,TGTGCCAGCAGCCCGCCCCCGTTCGATACGCAGTATTTT,CASSPPPFDTQYF
TRBD1,TRBJ1-2,TRBV5-1,many,TGCGCCAGCAGCATCGACAGGGGCTCAGGCTACACCTTC,CASSIDRGSGYTF
-,TRBJ2-7,TRBV28,many,TGTGCCAGCAGTTTGCCTGAAAGCTCCTACGAGCAGTACTTC,CASSLPESSYEQYF
-,TRBJ2-3,TRBV4-1,-,TGCGCCAGCAGCCAAACCAGTCCTCATAGCACAGATACGCAGTATTTT,CASSQTSPHSTDTQYF
TRBD1,TRBJ2-1,TRBV6-2/TRBV6-3,-,TGTGCCAGCAGGCCCGACAGGGGCAACAAAAACAATGAGCAGTTCTTC,CASRPDRGNKNNEQFF
TRBD1,TRBJ2-5,TRBV7-2,-,TGTGCCAGCAGCGGGGACAGGGGGCCTCAAGAGACCCAGTACTTC,CASSGDRGPQETQYF
-,TRBJ2-3,TRBV11-1,-,TGTGCCAGCAGCTTAGTTAGTCCGGTGGATCCGCAGTATTTT,CASSLVSPVDPQYF
-,TRBJ2-5,TRBV6-1,-,TGTGCCAGCACCGGGATTGGACCAGAGACCCAGTACTTC,CASTGIGPETQYF
TRBD1,TRBJ2-2,TRBV11-2,few,TGTGCCAGCACCCCTCGGGCAGGGGGATCACGAGAGCTGTTTTTT,CASTPRAGGSRELFF
TRBD1,TRBJ1-1,TRBV2,-,TGTGCCGGAACCGGGACAGGGGGGGCGGTGAGGACTGAAGCTTTCTTT,CAGTGTGGAVRTEAFF
-,TRBJ1-3,TRBV3-1,-,TGTGCCAGCAGCCAATACGGCTCTGGAAACACCATATATTTT,CASSQYGSGNTIYF
TRBD2,TRBJ2-1,TRBV5-1,-,TGCGCCGCCCGCCGAGGGGAGGGCAATGAGCAGTTCTTC,CAARRGEGNEQFF
TRBD1,TRBJ1-2,TRBV30,many,TGTGCCTGGGGGACAGGGGCATACTATGGCTACACCTTC,CAWGTGAYYGYTF
TRBD1,TRBJ2-3,TRBV7-3,many,TGTGCCAGCAGCTGGACAGGGGGACCGACAGATACGCAGTATTTT,CASSWTGGPTDTQYF
-,TRBJ2-2,TRBV12-3/TRBV12-4,many,TGTGCCACCCTCCTAAACACCGGGGAGCTGTTTTTT,CATLLNTGELFF
TRBD1,TRBJ2-5,TRBV18,many,TGTGCCAGCTCACCCGGGACAGTACAAGAGACCCAGTACTTC,CASSPGTVQETQYF
TRBD2,TRBJ2-1,TRBV12-5,many,TGTGCTAGTGGGTCAGAGGGAAAGACTAGCGGGAGAGTTTTCAGGCGGAATGAGCAGTTCTTC,CASGSEGKTSGRVFRRNEQFF
-,TRBJ2-1,TRBV11-3,many,TGTGCCAGTGGAACTAGACACAATGAGCAGTTCTTC,CASGTRHNEQFF